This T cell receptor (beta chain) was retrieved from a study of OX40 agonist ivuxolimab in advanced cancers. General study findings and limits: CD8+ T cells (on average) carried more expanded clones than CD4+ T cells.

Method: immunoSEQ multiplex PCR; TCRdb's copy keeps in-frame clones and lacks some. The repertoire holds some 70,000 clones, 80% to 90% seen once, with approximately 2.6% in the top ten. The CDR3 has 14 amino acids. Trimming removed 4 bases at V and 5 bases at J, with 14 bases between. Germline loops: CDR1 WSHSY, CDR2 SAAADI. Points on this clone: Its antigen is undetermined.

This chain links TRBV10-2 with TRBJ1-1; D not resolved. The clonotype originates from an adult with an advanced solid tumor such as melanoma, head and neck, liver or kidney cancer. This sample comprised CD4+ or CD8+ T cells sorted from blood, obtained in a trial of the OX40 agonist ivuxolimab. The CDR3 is CASSVLLGRTEAFF. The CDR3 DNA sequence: TGCGCCAGCAGTGTTCTGCTGGGGAGAACTGAAGCTTTCTTT.